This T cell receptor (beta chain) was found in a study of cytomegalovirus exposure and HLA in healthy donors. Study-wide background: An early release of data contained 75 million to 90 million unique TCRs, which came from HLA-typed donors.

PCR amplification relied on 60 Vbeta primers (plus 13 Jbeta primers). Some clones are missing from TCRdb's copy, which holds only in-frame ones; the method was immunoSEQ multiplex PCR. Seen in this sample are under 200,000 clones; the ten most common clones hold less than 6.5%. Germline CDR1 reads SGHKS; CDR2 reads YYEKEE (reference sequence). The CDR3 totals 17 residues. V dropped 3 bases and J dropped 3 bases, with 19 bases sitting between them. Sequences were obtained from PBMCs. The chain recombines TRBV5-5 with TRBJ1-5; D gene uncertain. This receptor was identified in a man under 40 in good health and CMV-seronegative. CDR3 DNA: TGTGCCAGCAGCTCCGAGAGTAATAGCGACCTCAATCAGCCCCAGCATTTT. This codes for CASSSESNSDLNQPQHF.